These 27 T cell receptor beta chains were all obtained from the same sample, sequenced in a study of control samples from healthy donors and cancer patients. Only in-frame clones appear in the TCRdb table, and some are missing; sequencing was by immunoSEQ multiplex PCR. The table lists 200,000 to 250,000 clones, just under 95% of them singletons, with approximately 1.5% in the top ten. The specimen was blood. Source of these receptors: a man between 50 and 59 years old in good health.

The chain combines TRBV28 with TRBJ1-1, with D perhaps TRBD1 (6 bases). Germline V gene data show CDR1 as MDHEN and CDR2 as SYDVKM. This CDR3 has 17 amino acids. Trimming took off 7 bases at V and 5 bases at J, with 26 bases between the two ends. CDR3 in amino acids: CASTRAGGAPVRTEAFF. CDR3 coding DNA: TGTGCCAGCACTCGGGCTGGGGGCGCCCCGGTTCGGACTGAAGCTTTCTTT.

The chain recombines TRBV27 with TRBJ2-7, with D possibly TRBD2 on 6 matching bases. The CDR3 sequence is 11 residues long. Germline values: CDR1 MNHEY, CDR2 SMNVEV (reference sequence). V lost 5 bases and J 7 bases, leaving 9 bases between the germline ends. CDR3: CASSGTREQYF. As DNA, the CDR3 is TGTGCCAGCAGTGGGACTCGGGAGCAGTACTTC.

V usage is TRBV6-6 and J usage is TRBJ1-5; a possible D gene is TRBD1 (5 bases). This CDR3 contains 13 residues. The ends were cut back, 7 bases at V and 8 bases at J, with 15 bases in the middle. Looked up from germline, CDR1 is MNHNY and CDR2 is SVGAGI (reference sequence). CDR3 DNA sequence: TGTGCCAGCACGAAGGCAGGGTATGAGCCCCAGCATTTT. It encodes CASTKAGYEPQHF.

The J gene is TRBJ2-7, the V gene TRBV5-1, with TRBD2 matching 13 bases. Unmatched junction bases numbered 0, after V lost 3 bases and J lost 0 bases. The CDR3 sequence is 15 residues long. Germline-derived CDR1 and CDR2 are SGHRS and YFSETQ. The CDR3: CASSWTSGSSYEQYF. The DNA of the CDR3 is TGCGCCAGCAGCTGGACTAGCGGGAGCTCCTACGAGCAGTACTTC.

V gene TRBV19 combines with J gene TRBJ1-1; D is ambiguous. The CDR3 is made up of 11 amino acids. V lost 3 bases, J lost 11 bases, and 10 bases lay in between. The germline V gene encodes CDR1 LNHDA and CDR2 SQIVND (reference sequence). The CDR3 sequence: CASSIPGGAFF. The DNA of the CDR3 is TGTGCCAGTAGTATTCCAGGTGGCGCTTTCTTT.

This chain joins TRBV10-2 and TRBJ1-1, with 7 bases lining up with TRBD1. Germline V gives CDR1 WSHSY, CDR2 SAAADI. CDR3 length: 13 residues. Unmatched junction bases numbered 8, after V lost 5 bases and J lost 8 bases. In DNA form, the CDR3 reads TGCGCCAGCAGTATTAGACAGGGCGCCGAAGCTTTCTTT. Amino acids: CASSIRQGAEAFF.

V is TRBV19 and J is TRBJ2-3, with 7 nucleotides matching TRBD1. Germline loops: CDR1 LNHDA, CDR2 SQIVND (reference sequence). The trim removed 6 bases at V and 6 bases at J, leaving 6 bases unmatched. This CDR3 is 13 amino acids long. The CDR3 bases are TGTGCCAGTAGGAGGGGGCTAGGGGATACGCAGTATTTT. Its protein is CASRRGLGDTQYF.

A single count supports this clone. V gene TRBV6-2 or TRBV6-3 combines with J gene TRBJ2-1; D might be TRBD1 (6 bases). The CDR3 contains 15 residues. CDR1 and CDR2 (germline): MNHEY, SVGEGT. Trimming stripped 2 bases from V and 7 bases from J, with 15 bases between. CDR3 region: CASSYPQGVWNEQFF. Here the CDR3 DNA reads TGTGCCAGCAGTTACCCACAGGGTGTATGGAATGAGCAGTTCTTC.

The V and J genes are TRBV5-8 and TRBJ1-6; 8 nucleotides align to TRBD1. Trimming removed 5 bases from V and 6 bases from J; junction bases left unmatched: 7. CDR1 is SGHTS and CDR2 is YDEGEE in the germline V gene. This CDR3 is 15 amino acids long. CDR3 coding DNA: TGTGCCAGCAGAAGAGAGACAGGGGTTAATTCACCCCTCCACTTT. It yields the protein CASRRETGVNSPLHF.

V usage is TRBV6-4 and J usage is TRBJ2-3; no reliable D call. The CDR3 is made up of 15 amino acids. Germline V gene data show CDR1 as MRHNA and CDR2 as SNTAGT. Trimming removed 0 bases from V and 8 bases from J, with 15 bases in between. CDR3 nucleotides: TGTGCCAGCAGTGACTCACGGCTAACCTTGAGTACGCAGTATTTT. It is translated as CASSDSRLTLSTQYF.

This clone appeared once. The V call is TRBV2, the J call TRBJ1-1; 10 bases are a match to TRBD1. The V segment lost 4 bases and the J segment 5 bases; nucleotides outside the gene matches: 7. Germline CDR1 SNHLY, CDR2 FYNNEI. CDR3 length: 15 residues. The DNA for the CDR3 is TGTGCCAGCAGTGCGACAGGGGGCGCGGGGACTGAAGCTTTCTTT. It yields the protein CASSATGGAGTEAFF.

The gene calls are TRBV28 and TRBJ1-1; D might be TRBD1 (5 bases). Germline V lookup: CDR1 MDHEN, CDR2 SYDVKM. CDR3 length: 13 residues. Trimming pared 11 bases from V and 5 bases from J, leaving 18 bases between. CDR3 amino acids: CASHPQGWTEAFF. The CDR3 coding sequence is TGTGCCTCCCACCCCCAGGGATGGACTGAAGCTTTCTTT.

The gene calls are TRBV18 and TRBJ2-5, with D unresolved. Per the germline V gene, CDR1 is KGHSH and CDR2 is LQKENI. The CDR3 consists of 14 residues. V lost 1 base to trimming and J lost 2 bases, with 8 bases between them. The CDR3 reads CASSPLTIQETQYF. CDR3 nucleotide sequence: TGTGCCAGCTCACCACTAACGATTCAAGAGACCCAGTACTTC.

The chain uses TRBV28 and TRBJ2-7; 9 bases align to TRBD1. Germline V gene lookup returns CDR1 MDHEN and CDR2 SYDVKM. The CDR3 spans 12 residues. CDR3 nucleotides: TGTGCCAGCAGTTCGGGGACAGGGCTTGTTCACGTC. This encodes CASSSGTGLVHV.

The rearrangement uses TRBV10-1 and TRBJ2-3; D remains unclear. The germline V and J ends were trimmed by 4 bases and 4 bases, with 15 bases remaining between them. The CDR3 contains 15 residues. Germline CDR1 reads WNHNN; CDR2 reads SYGVQD (reference sequence). The CDR3 here is CASSANPTQPDTQYF. The CDR3 DNA reads TGCGCCAGCAGTGCGAACCCCACGCAACCAGATACGCAGTATTTT.

V usage is TRBV19 and J usage is TRBJ1-2, with 8 bases identical to TRBD1. The V segment lost 6 bases and the J segment 4 bases; nucleotides outside the gene matches: 4. The CDR3 consists of 13 residues. Germline V lookup: CDR1 LNHDA, CDR2 SQIVND (reference sequence). The CDR3 is CASRGQGVYGYTF. Written as DNA, the CDR3 is TGTGCCAGTAGAGGACAGGGAGTCTATGGCTACACCTTC.

This clone was detected once. J is TRBJ2-2 and V is TRBV5-1; 8 bases match TRBD1. This CDR3 has 14 amino acids. CDR1 SGHRS and CDR2 YFSETQ come from the germline V gene. J was trimmed by 4 bases and V by 4 bases; bases with no gene match: 3. CDR3 DNA: TGCGCCAGCAGCGAGACAGGGGTCACCGGGGAGCTGTTTTTT. Protein sequence: CASSETGVTGELFF.

This chain joins TRBV18 and TRBJ2-5; 9 bases fit TRBD2. CDR3 size: 14 residues. Germline values: CDR1 KGHSH, CDR2 LQKENI. The J segment lost 2 bases and the V segment lost 6 bases, leaving 4 bases of the junction unmatched. The CDR3: CASSRLAVQETQYF. For the CDR3, the DNA is TGTGCCAGCTCCCGACTAGCGGTACAAGAGACCCAGTACTTC.

The rearrangement joins TRBV20-1 to TRBJ1-2, with D possibly matching TRBD1 (6 bases). V lost 6 bases to trimming and J lost 7 bases, with 12 bases between them. CDR1 is DFQATT and CDR2 is SNEGSKA in the germline V gene (reference sequence). The CDR3 is made up of 11 amino acids. The CDR3 DNA reads as TGCAGTGCACCGGGAGGGGGTGGCTACACCTTC. Translation: CSAPGGGGYTF.

Comment on this clone: The junction departs from germline at one end; a sequencing error may be responsible. The chain couples TRBV15 to TRBJ2-6; D call uncertain. The CDR3 length is 13 residues. Germline CDR1 is LNHNV and CDR2 is YYDKDF (reference sequence). CDR3 region: CATSPVRANVLAF. The CDR3 nucleotides are TGTGCCACCAGTCCCGTCCGGGCCAACGTCCTGGCTTTC.

The rearrangement joins TRBV9 to TRBJ2-1, with a possible D match to TRBD2 (7 bases). CDR3 size: 16 residues. The germline V gene has CDR1 SGDLS and CDR2 YYNGEE. V was pared by 4 bases and J by 2 bases, with 16 bases between. The CDR3 loop reads CASSPRGASPYNEQFF. The CDR3, as DNA: TGTGCCAGCAGCCCCCGGGGGGCCTCCCCCTACAATGAGCAGTTCTTC.

This rearrangement joins TRBV5-1 to TRBJ2-6, with D unresolved. The ends were cut back, 1 base at V and 3 bases at J, with 8 bases in the middle. CDR1 is SGHRS, CDR2 YFSETQ, per germline. There are 15 residues in the CDR3. The DNA of the CDR3 is TGCGCCAGCAGCTTGTTCCCCCGTGGGGCCAACGTCCTGACTTTC. Its protein product is CASSLFPRGANVLTF.

A note on this clone: This specimen includes other DNA sequences encoding the same CDR3. The chain joins TRBV12-3 or TRBV12-4 to TRBJ1-5; TRBD1 might be the D (5 bases). V shed 2 bases and J shed 5 bases, with 7 bases lying between them. This CDR3 is 13 amino acids long. The CDR3 spells CASSLTGDQPQHF. The CDR3 DNA sequence: TGTGCCAGCAGTTTAACGGGGGATCAGCCCCAGCATTTT.

This clone occurred once. V is TRBV6-5 and J is TRBJ1-4; 9 bases align to TRBD1. J gave up 5 bases and V 4 bases, and 5 bases lay outside the gene matches. There are 15 residues in the CDR3. Germline values: CDR1 MNHEY, CDR2 SVGAGI. DNA for the CDR3: TGTGCCAGCAGTTCGGGACAGGGTTCGAATGAAAAACTGTTTTTT. Its translation is CASSSGQGSNEKLFF.

V is TRBV28 and J is TRBJ2-7; no definite D call. The length of the CDR3 is 11 residues. Trimming removed 5 bases from V and 4 bases from J, with 6 bases in between. Looked up from germline, CDR1 is MDHEN and CDR2 is SYDVKM. This chain's CDR3 is CASSIQYEQYF. CDR3 nucleotide sequence: TGTGCCAGCAGTATCCAATACGAGCAGTACTTC.

The genes are TRBV5-1 and TRBJ1-2; D is unclear. The germline V and J ends were trimmed by 0 bases and 2 bases, with 11 bases remaining between them. The CDR3 has 15 amino acids. In germline, CDR1 is SGHRS, CDR2 YFSETQ. This chain's CDR3 is CASSLALGGNYGYTF. The CDR3 region has the DNA TGCGCCAGCAGCTTGGCCCTCGGTGGAAACTATGGCTACACCTTC.

The V gene is TRBV5-1, the J gene TRBJ2-3; tentative D call: TRBD2 (6 bases). Germline assignment: CDR1 SGHRS and CDR2 YFSETQ. The CDR3 consists of 13 residues. V was clipped by 0 bases and J by 8 bases, with 10 bases between them. CDR3 loop: CASSLEWGVTQYF. The CDR3 nucleotides read TGCGCCAGCAGCTTGGAATGGGGGGTTACGCAGTATTTT.